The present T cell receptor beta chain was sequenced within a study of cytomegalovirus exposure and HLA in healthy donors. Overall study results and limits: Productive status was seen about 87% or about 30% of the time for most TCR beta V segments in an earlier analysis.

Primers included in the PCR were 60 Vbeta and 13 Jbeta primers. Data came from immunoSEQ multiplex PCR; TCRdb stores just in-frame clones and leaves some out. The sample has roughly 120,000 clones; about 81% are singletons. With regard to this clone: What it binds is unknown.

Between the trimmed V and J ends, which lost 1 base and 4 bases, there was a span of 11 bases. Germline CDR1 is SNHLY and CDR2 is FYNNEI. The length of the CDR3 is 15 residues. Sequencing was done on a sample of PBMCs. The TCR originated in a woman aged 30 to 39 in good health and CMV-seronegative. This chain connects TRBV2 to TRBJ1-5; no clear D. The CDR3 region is CASSEGRSSNQPQHF. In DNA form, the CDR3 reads TGTGCCAGCAGTGAAGGCAGGTCGTCGAATCAGCCCCAGCATTTT.